Shown below are 22 T cell receptor beta chains from a single sample sequenced in a study of blood T cells in healthy people across ages. A second PCR, run for roughly 7 to 11 cycles, used a sample-barcoded 5' primer plus a J-beta primer mix. TCRdb redid the calling of the 5' RACE reads with MiXCR, one entry per CDR3 protein. Seen here are 1.5 million to 2 million distinct CDR3 sequences, roughly 30% observed once, and the top ten hold 7% to 9%. The sample was blood. These receptors were obtained from a woman in her 30s in good health.

At least ten counts were recorded for this clonotype. The V call is TRBV12-3 or TRBV12-4, the J call TRBJ2-5; D unresolved. The CDR3 extends over 13 amino acids. V lost 6 bases and J lost 0, with 8 bases in between. The CDR3 here is CASSTRDQETQYF. CDR3 coding DNA: TGTGCCAGCAGCACAAGGGACCAAGAGACCCAGTACTTC.

This clonotype was observed many times. V gene TRBV7-9 combines with J gene TRBJ2-7; D possibly corresponds to TRBD2 (5 bases). V was trimmed by 1 base and J by 5 bases, leaving 18 bases between them. Germline values: CDR1 SEHNR, CDR2 FQNEAQ (reference sequence). The CDR3 has 16 residues. DNA of the CDR3: TGTGCCAGCAGCTTAGGTCCCGGGAAGGTTTCGGACGAGCAGTACTTC. As protein: CASSLGPGKVSDEQYF.

V is TRBV7-9 and J is TRBJ1-1; D ambiguous. CDR3 length: 15 residues. Trimming shortened V by 5 bases and J by 7 bases, and 20 bases separated the two germline ends. Germline V CDR1 and CDR2: SEHNR, FQNEAQ (reference sequence). The CDR3 DNA reads TGTGCCAGCAGCCAAATTTCTGGGAGGGTAAATGAAGCTTTCTTT. This translates into CASSQISGRVNEAFF.

The chain links TRBV7-2 to TRBJ2-1, with 16 bases lining up with TRBD2. CDR3 size: 18 residues. V trimming: 5 bases; J trimming: 5 bases; junction bases outside the gene matches: 9. Germline assignment: CDR1 SGHTA and CDR2 FQGNSA. CDR3: CASSQGTSGRAVNNEQFF. For the CDR3, the DNA is TGTGCCAGCAGCCAGGGGACTAGCGGGAGGGCCGTAAACAATGAGCAGTTCTTC.

This clonotype has at least ten counts. V gene TRBV29-1 combines with J gene TRBJ2-7; perhaps TRBD2 as D (5 bases). Per germline, CDR1 SQVTM and CDR2 ANQGSEA. Trimming removed 4 bases from V and 1 base from J, with 11 bases in between. The CDR3 has 13 amino acids. The CDR3 loop is CSVASSGSYEQYF. Written as DNA, the CDR3 is TGCAGCGTTGCGTCTTCGGGGTCCTACGAGCAGTACTTC.

In its sample, this clonotype was seen many times. The rearrangement joins TRBV14 to TRBJ2-7; D gene unclear. The V end was cut by 3 bases, the J end by 0 bases, with 15 bases between. CDR1 is SGHDN, CDR2 FVKESK, per germline. The CDR3 extends over 16 amino acids. In nucleotides, the CDR3 is TGTGCCAGCAGCCACCCCTCTAGGGCAGGCTCCTACGAGCAGTACTTC. Protein: CASSHPSRAGSYEQYF.

This sequence joins TRBV29-1 and TRBJ1-2, with TRBD1 matching 11 bases. The CDR3 has 13 amino acids. V lost 7 bases to trimming and J lost 7 bases; unmatched junction nucleotides: 8. Germline CDR1 reads SQVTM; CDR2 reads ANQGSEA. The CDR3 protein is CSAPFGTGGGYTF. CDR3 bases: TGCAGCGCTCCCTTTGGGACAGGGGGTGGCTACACCTTC.

This chain uses TRBV27 with TRBJ2-7; D ambiguous. The V gene's germline CDR1 is MNHEY and CDR2 SMNVEV (reference sequence). The CDR3 is 13 residues long. V lost 3 bases to trimming and J lost 6 bases, with 12 bases between them. The CDR3 region is CASSFGQMAEQYF. In nucleotides, the CDR3 is TGTGCCAGCAGTTTCGGGCAGATGGCCGAGCAGTACTTC.

V and J are TRBV28 and TRBJ1-6; no clear D gene. Per germline, CDR1 MDHEN and CDR2 SYDVKM. The CDR3 totals 16 residues. Trimming pared 6 bases from V and 7 bases from J, leaving 19 bases between. The chain's CDR3 is CASSRRRSLINSPLHF. CDR3 nucleotides: TGTGCCAGCAGCCGGCGACGGTCTCTAATAAATTCACCCCTCCACTTT. Filled out from reference TRBV28 and TRBJ1-6, the complete variable domain reads DVKVTQSSRYLVKRTGEKVFLECVQDMDHENMFWYRQDPGLGLRLIYFSYDVKMKEKGDIPEGYSVSREKKERFSLILESASTNQTSMYLCASSRRRSLINSPLHFGNGTRLTVT.

This clonotype was counted once. The chain couples TRBV20-1 to TRBJ2-3, with D possibly TRBD2 on 6 matching bases. The CDR3 is made up of 13 amino acids. Germline loops: CDR1 DFQATT, CDR2 SNEGSKA (reference sequence). V lost 4 bases and J 1 base, leaving 9 bases between the germline ends. The DNA of the CDR3 is TGCAGTGCTAATGAGCGGGGCACAGATACGCAGTATTTT. It is translated as CSANERGTDTQYF.

As to this clonotype: The junction departs from germline at one end; a sequencing error may be responsible. The chain has TRBV30 and TRBJ1-2; D gene uncertain. There are 11 residues in the CDR3. In germline, CDR1 is GTSNPN, CDR2 SVGIG (reference sequence). The CDR3 bases are TGTGCCCGGAGGGTGAAATACGCCCACACCTTC. Translation: CARRVKYAHTF.

The rearrangement links TRBV7-2 to TRBJ2-7, with TRBD2 identical over 10 bases. The CDR3 is 18 amino acids. The germline V gene has CDR1 SGHTA and CDR2 FQGNSA. V lost 1 base and J lost 3; bases outside the gene matches: 12. CDR3 sequence (DNA): TGTGCCAGCAGCTTAGGTGGAACGGGGACTAGCGCCTTCTACGAGCAGTACTTC. Amino acid sequence: CASSLGGTGTSAFYEQYF. Combining the CDR3 with reference TRBV7-2 and TRBJ2-7 gives the whole variable domain GAGVSQSPSNKVTEKGKDVELRCDPISGHTALYWYRQSLGQGLEFLIYFQGNSAPDKSGLPSDRFSAERTGGSVSTLTIQRTQQEDSAVYLCASSLGGTGTSAFYEQYFGPGTRLTVT.

This clonotype was recorded a few times. This CDR3 reads CASSLGFSGHGELFF. CDR3 coding DNA: TGTGCCAGCAGCTTAGGTTTTTCGGGTCACGGGGAGCTGTTTTTT. This rearrangement joins TRBV7-2 to TRBJ2-2, with unresolved D. The CDR3 contains 15 residues. Deletions cut 1 base from V and 7 bases from J, with 13 bases between. CDR1 SGHTA and CDR2 FQGNSA come from the germline V gene.

V and J are TRBV20-1 and TRBJ2-7, with 8 bases lining up with TRBD2. Germline CDR1 and CDR2: DFQATT and SNEGSKA (reference sequence). The CDR3 runs 15 residues. Trimming at V came to 2 bases and at J to 4 bases, leaving 10 bases not matched to a gene. CDR3 in amino acids: CSARSSGRFGYEQYF. CDR3 DNA: TGCAGTGCTAGATCCAGCGGGAGATTTGGGTACGAGCAGTACTTC.

The table lists this clonotype with a few counts. J is TRBJ2-1 and V is TRBV7-7, with TRBD2 matching over 10 bases. This CDR3 spans 17 amino acids. V was pared by 1 base and J by 2 bases, with 5 bases of the junction left unmatched. The V gene's germline CDR1 is SSHAT and CDR2 FNYEAQ (reference sequence). The CDR3 DNA follows: TGTGCCAGCAGCTTAGGAGCGGGGGGGCCAACCTACAATGAGCAGTTCTTC. It yields the protein CASSLGAGGPTYNEQFF.

This clonotype was found many times. The rearrangement joins TRBV7-2 to TRBJ2-7, with D unclear. CDR3 length: 15 residues. Germline V gene data show CDR1 as SGHTA and CDR2 as FQGNSA. Trimming removed 6 bases at V and 0 bases at J, with 15 bases between. For the CDR3, the DNA is TGTGCCAGCAGAGCTTCGGTCGCGAGCTCCTACGAGCAGTACTTC. Translated: CASRASVASSYEQYF.

This clonotype has a handful of counts. The chain links TRBV14 to TRBJ1-1, with TRBD1 matching over 8 bases. The germline V gene has CDR1 SGHDN and CDR2 FVKESK. J lost 1 base, V lost 2 bases, and 3 bases had no gene match. The CDR3 loop spans 15 amino acids. The CDR3 spells CASSQRTGQNTEAFF. For the CDR3, the DNA is TGTGCCAGCAGCCAAAGGACAGGGCAGAACACTGAAGCTTTCTTT. Based on the CDR3 plus reference TRBV14 and TRBJ1-1, the full variable domain is EAGVTQFPSHSVIEKGQTVTLRCDPISGHDNLYWYRRVMGKEIKFLLHFVKESKQDESGMPNNRFLAERTGGTYSTLKVQPAELEDSGVYFCASSQRTGQNTEAFFGQGTRLTVV.

The chain's CDR3 is CSAKDRAKNSPLHF. In nucleotides, the CDR3 is TGCAGTGCTAAAGACAGGGCTAAGAATTCACCCCTCCACTTT. The chain is built from TRBV20-1 and TRBJ1-6, with 7 bases identical to TRBD1. This CDR3 has 14 amino acids. Per germline, CDR1 DFQATT and CDR2 SNEGSKA (reference sequence). With 4 bases clipped from V and 7 bases from J, the junction kept 7 bases outside the gene matches.

The V call is TRBV2, the J call TRBJ1-2; D possibly corresponds to TRBD1 (6 bases). The CDR3 totals 15 residues. The ends were cut back, 4 bases at V and 4 bases at J, with 16 bases in the middle. The V gene's germline CDR1 is SNHLY and CDR2 FYNNEI. The CDR3 sequence: CASSVQGASLYGYTF. The CDR3 region has the DNA TGTGCCAGCAGTGTACAGGGCGCATCCCTCTATGGCTACACCTTC.

The chain uses TRBV9 and TRBJ2-1; 14 nucleotides agree with TRBD2. V shed 4 bases, J shed 7 bases, and the junction held 16 bases outside the gene matches. The CDR3 loop spans 19 amino acids. Per germline, CDR1 SGDLS and CDR2 YYNGEE. CDR3 region: CASSPRSGTSGSVKNEQFF. CDR3 coding DNA: TGTGCCAGCAGCCCACGATCCGGGACTAGCGGGAGTGTAAAGAATGAGCAGTTCTTC.

This clonotype was seen a handful of times. A junction end diverges from the germline sequence, so it may reflect a read error. The gene calls are TRBV14 and TRBJ2-1; 9 nucleotides align to TRBD2. The CDR3 contains 17 residues. CDR1 and CDR2 from the germline V gene are SGHDN and FVKESK. Here the CDR3 reads CARSQPPTSGPYNEQFF. The DNA for the CDR3 is TGTGCCCGCAGCCAACCTCCCACTAGCGGGCCCTACAATGAGCAGTTCTTC.

The rearrangement joins TRBV19 to TRBJ1-5; TRBD1 agrees at 9 bases. Unmatched junction bases numbered 5, after V lost 3 bases and J lost 5 bases. CDR1 and CDR2 (germline): LNHDA, SQIVND (reference sequence). This CDR3 comprises 15 residues. CDR3 residues: CASSIMTGGDQPQHF. The CDR3 coding sequence is TGTGCCAGTAGTATTATGACAGGGGGAGATCAGCCCCAGCATTTT. The full variable domain, rest sourced from reference TRBV19 and TRBJ1-5, is DGGITQSPKYLFRKEGQNVTLSCEQNLNHDAMYWYRQDPGQGLRLIYYSQIVNDFQKGDIAEGYSVSREKKESFPLTVTSAQKNPTAFYLCASSIMTGGDQPQHFGDGTRLSIL.